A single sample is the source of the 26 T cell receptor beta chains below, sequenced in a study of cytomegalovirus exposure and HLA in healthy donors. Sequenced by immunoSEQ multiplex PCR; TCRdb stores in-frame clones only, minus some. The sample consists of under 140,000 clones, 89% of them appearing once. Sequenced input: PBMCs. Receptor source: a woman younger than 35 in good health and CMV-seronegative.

The CDR3 protein is CASSLELLSSGGELFF. In nucleotides, the CDR3 is TGCGCCAGCAGCTTGGAACTCCTTTCGTCTGGCGGGGAGCTGTTTTTT. The chain couples TRBV5-1 to TRBJ2-2; D not resolved. The CDR3 contains 16 residues. In germline, CDR1 is SGHRS, CDR2 YFSETQ. Trimming left V 0 bases short and J 7 bases short, with 16 bases between.

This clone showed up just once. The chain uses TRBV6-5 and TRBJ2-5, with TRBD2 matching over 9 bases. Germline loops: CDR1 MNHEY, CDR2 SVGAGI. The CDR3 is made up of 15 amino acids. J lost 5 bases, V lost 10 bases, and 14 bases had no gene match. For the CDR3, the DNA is TGTGCCACCGGGGTTGCGGGGGGGCATGTCGAGACCCAGTACTTC. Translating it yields CATGVAGGHVETQYF.

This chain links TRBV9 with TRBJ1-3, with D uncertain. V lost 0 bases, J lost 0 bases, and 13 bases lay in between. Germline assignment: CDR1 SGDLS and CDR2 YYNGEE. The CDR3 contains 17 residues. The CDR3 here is CASSVETSPYSGNTIYF. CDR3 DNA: TGTGCCAGCAGCGTAGAGACTTCACCGTACTCTGGAAACACCATATATTTT.

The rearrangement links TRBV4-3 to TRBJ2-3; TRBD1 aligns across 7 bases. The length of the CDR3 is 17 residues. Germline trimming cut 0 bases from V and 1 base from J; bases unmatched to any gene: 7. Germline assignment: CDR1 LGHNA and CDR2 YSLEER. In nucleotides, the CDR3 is TGCGCCAGCAGCCAAGACCCTACAGGGGACGGCACAGATACGCAGTATTTT. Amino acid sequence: CASSQDPTGDGTDTQYF.

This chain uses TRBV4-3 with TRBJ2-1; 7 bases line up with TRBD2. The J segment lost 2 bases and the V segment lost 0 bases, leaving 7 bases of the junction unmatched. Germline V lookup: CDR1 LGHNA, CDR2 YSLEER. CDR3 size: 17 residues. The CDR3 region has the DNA TGCGCCAGCAGCCAAGATAAATTGGCGGGAGCCTACAATGAGCAGTTCTTC. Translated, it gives CASSQDKLAGAYNEQFF.

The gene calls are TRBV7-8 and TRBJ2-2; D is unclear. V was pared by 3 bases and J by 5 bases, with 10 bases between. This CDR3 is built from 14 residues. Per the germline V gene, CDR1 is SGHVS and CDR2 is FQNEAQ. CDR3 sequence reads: CASSFHLATGELFF. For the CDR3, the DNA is TGTGCCAGCAGCTTCCACCTCGCGACCGGGGAGCTGTTTTTT.

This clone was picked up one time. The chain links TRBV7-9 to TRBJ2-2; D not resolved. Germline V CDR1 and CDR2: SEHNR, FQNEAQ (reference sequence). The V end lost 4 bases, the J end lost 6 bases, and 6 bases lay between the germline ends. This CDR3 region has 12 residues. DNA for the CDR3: TGTGCCAGCAGCTCAGTTGCCGGGGAGCTGTTTTTT. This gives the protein CASSSVAGELFF.

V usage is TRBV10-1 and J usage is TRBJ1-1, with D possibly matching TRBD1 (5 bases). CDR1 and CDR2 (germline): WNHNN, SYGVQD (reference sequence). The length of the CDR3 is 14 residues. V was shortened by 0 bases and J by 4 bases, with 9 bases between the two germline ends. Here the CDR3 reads CASSESQAATEAFF. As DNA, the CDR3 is TGCGCCAGCAGTGAGTCACAGGCAGCCACTGAAGCTTTCTTT.

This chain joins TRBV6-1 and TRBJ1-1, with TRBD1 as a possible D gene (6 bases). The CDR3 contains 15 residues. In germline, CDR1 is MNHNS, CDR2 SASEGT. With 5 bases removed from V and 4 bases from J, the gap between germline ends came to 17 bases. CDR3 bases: TGTGCCAGCAGTCCCCCGGCGGCAGGGGTCACTGAAGCTTTCTTT. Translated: CASSPPAAGVTEAFF.

The CDR3 DNA is TGTGCCAGCAGTTACGGGGCCCCTCGCCCTTCACCCCTCCACTTT. It codes for CASSYGAPRPSPLHF. The J gene is TRBJ1-6, the V gene TRBV6-5; weak D call: TRBD1 (5 bases). Germline CDR1 reads MNHEY; CDR2 reads SVGAGI. CDR3 length: 15 amino acids. The ends were cut back, 2 bases at V and 9 bases at J, with 14 bases in the middle.

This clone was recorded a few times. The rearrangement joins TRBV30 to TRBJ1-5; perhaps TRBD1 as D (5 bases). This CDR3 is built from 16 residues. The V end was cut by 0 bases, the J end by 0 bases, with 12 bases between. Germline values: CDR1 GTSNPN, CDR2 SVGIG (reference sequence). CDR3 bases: TGTGCCTGGAGTGTTTGGGGGGAATATAGCAATCAGCCCCAGCATTTT. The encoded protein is CAWSVWGEYSNQPQHF.

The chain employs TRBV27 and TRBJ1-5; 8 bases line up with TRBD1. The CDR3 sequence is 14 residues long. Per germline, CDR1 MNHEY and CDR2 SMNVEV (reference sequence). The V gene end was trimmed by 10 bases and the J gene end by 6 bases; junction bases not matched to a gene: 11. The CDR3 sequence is CATRTTGGIQPQHF. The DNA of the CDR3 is TGTGCCACCCGGACCACAGGGGGTATTCAGCCCCAGCATTTT.

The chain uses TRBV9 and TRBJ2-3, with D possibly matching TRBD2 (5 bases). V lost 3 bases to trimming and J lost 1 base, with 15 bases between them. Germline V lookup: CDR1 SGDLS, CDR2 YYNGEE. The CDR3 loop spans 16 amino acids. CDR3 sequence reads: CASSDPGLARTDTQYF. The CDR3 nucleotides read TGTGCCAGCAGCGATCCTGGGCTAGCCCGCACAGATACGCAGTATTTT.

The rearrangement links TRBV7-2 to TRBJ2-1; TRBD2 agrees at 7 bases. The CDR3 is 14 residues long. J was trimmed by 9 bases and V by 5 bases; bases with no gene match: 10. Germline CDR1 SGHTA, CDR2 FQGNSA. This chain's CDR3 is CASSPGRAGVEQFF. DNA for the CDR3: TGTGCCAGCAGCCCTGGGAGGGCCGGGGTTGAGCAGTTCTTC.

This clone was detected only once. The CDR3 sequence is CASSFMTGATDTQYF. Here the CDR3 DNA reads TGTGCCAGCAGCTTTATGACAGGAGCCACAGATACGCAGTATTTT. The J gene is TRBJ2-3, the V gene TRBV7-9; a weak D match, TRBD1 (6 bases). The CDR3 consists of 15 residues. Germline assignment: CDR1 SEHNR and CDR2 FQNEAQ (reference sequence). V lost 3 bases and J lost 2, with 12 bases in between.

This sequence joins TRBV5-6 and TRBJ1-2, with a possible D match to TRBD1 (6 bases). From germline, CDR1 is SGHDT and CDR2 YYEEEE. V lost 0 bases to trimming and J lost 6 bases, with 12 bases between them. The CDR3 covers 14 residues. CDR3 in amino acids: CASSLAGGQNGYTF. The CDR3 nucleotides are TGTGCCAGCAGCTTGGCGGGGGGGCAGAATGGCTACACCTTC.

This CDR3 is CASSSWTRGYNEQFF. The CDR3 DNA is TGCGCCAGCAGCTCTTGGACAAGGGGCTACAATGAGCAGTTCTTC. The chain recombines TRBV5-1 with TRBJ2-1; D possibly corresponds to TRBD1 (5 bases). Looked up from germline, CDR1 is SGHRS and CDR2 is YFSETQ. The CDR3 consists of 15 residues. V lost 3 bases and J 3 bases, leaving 13 bases between the germline ends.

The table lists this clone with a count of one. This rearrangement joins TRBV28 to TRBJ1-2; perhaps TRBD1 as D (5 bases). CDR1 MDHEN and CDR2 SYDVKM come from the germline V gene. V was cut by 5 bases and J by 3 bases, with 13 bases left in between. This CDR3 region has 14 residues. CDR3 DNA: TGTGCCAGCAGTAAGGAGGGGATCTACTATGGCTACACCTTC. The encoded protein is CASSKEGIYYGYTF.

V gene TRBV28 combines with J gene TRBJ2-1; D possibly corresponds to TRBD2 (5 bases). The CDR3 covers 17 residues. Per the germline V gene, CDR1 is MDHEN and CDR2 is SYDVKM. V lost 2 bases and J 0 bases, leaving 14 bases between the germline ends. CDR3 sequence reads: CASSLRDYSSSYNEQFF. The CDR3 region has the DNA TGTGCCAGCAGTTTACGCGACTATTCAAGCTCCTACAATGAGCAGTTCTTC. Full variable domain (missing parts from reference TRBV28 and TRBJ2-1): DVKVTQSSRYLVKRTGEKVFLECVQDMDHENMFWYRQDPGLGLRLIYFSYDVKMKEKGDIPEGYSVSREKKERFSLILESASTNQTSMYLCASSLRDYSSSYNEQFFGPGTRLTVL.

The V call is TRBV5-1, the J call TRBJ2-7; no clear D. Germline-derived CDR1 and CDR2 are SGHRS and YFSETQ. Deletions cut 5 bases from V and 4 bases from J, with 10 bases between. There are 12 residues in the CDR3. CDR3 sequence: CASSTPAYEQYF. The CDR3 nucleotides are TGCGCCAGCAGTACCCCCGCGTACGAGCAGTACTTC.

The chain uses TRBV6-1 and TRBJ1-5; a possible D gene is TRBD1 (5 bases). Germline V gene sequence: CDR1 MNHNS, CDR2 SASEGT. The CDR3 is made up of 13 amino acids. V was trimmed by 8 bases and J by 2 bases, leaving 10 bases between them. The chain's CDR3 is CASGGGGNQPQHF. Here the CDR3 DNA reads TGTGCCAGCGGGGGGGGAGGCAATCAGCCCCAGCATTTT.

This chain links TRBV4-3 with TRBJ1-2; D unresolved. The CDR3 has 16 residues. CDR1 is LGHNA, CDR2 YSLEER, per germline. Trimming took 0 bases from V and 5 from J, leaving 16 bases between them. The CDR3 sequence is CASSQDTNRDSYGYTF. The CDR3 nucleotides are TGCGCCAGCAGCCAAGATACGAACCGGGATTCATATGGCTACACCTTC.

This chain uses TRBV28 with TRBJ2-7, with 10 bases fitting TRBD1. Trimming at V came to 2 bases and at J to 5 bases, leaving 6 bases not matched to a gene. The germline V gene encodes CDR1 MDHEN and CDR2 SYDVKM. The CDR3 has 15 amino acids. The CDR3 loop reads CASSLPGTGAHEQYF. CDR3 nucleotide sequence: TGTGCCAGCAGTTTACCCGGGACAGGGGCCCACGAGCAGTACTTC.

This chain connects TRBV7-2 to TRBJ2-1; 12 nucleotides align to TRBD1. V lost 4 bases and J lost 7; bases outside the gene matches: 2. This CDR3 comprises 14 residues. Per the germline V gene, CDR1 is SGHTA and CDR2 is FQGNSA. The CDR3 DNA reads TGTGCCAGCAGCTCGGGACAGGGGGCGAATGAGCAGTTCTTC. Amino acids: CASSSGQGANEQFF.

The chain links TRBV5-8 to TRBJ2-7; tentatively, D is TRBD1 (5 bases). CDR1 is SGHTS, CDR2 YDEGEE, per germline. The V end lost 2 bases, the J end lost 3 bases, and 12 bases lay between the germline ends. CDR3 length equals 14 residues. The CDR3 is CASSFRTPNYEQYF. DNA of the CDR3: TGTGCCAGCAGCTTCAGGACACCGAACTACGAGCAGTACTTC.

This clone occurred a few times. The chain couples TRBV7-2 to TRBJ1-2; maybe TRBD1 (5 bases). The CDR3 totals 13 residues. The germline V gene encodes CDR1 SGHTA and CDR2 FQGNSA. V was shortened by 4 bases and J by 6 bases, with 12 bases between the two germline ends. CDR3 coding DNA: TGTGCCAGCAGCTCCCAGGGCCGGGATGGCTACACCTTC. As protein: CASSSQGRDGYTF.